The 6 T cell receptor beta chains in this list originate from one sample, sequenced in a study of early T cells in non-severe SARS-CoV-2 infection. Each CDR3 protein gets one entry after TCRdb re-called the 5' RACE reads with MiXCR. The data show around 50,000 distinct CDR3 sequences, about 7.4% seen once. Material for sequencing was whole blood. The receptors originated from an adult who was a healthcare worker with PCR-confirmed SARS-CoV-2 infection or an uninfected control (not recorded which).

The rearrangement joins TRBV7-2 to TRBJ1-6, with unresolved D. This CDR3 has 14 residues. The germline V and J ends were trimmed by 3 bases and 6 bases, with 9 bases remaining between them. CDR1 and CDR2 (germline): SGHTA, FQGNSA. The CDR3 DNA sequence: TGTGCCAGCAGCTTGGCGGTTCGTAATTCACCCCTCCACTTT. It encodes CASSLAVRNSPLHF.

This chain uses TRBV7-9 with TRBJ2-7; D is unresolved. The V gene's germline CDR1 is SEHNR and CDR2 FQNEAQ (reference sequence). The CDR3 covers 12 residues. Between the trimmed V and J ends, which lost 4 bases and 4 bases, there was a span of 8 bases. The CDR3 sequence: CASSSTDYEQYF. The DNA of the CDR3 is TGTGCCAGCAGCTCGACTGATTACGAGCAGTACTTC.

This clonotype was detected many times. The chain has TRBV28 and TRBJ1-6; no clear D. V was shortened by 1 base and J by 7 bases, with 8 bases between the two germline ends. This CDR3 spans 14 amino acids. CDR1 and CDR2 from the germline V gene are MDHEN and SYDVKM. The CDR3 DNA is TGTGCCAGCAGTTTATCTTATAGGAATTCACCCCTCCACTTT. It translates to CASSLSYRNSPLHF.

This clonotype came up many times. The chain combines TRBV6-1 with TRBJ1-1; no clear D gene. This CDR3 is 12 amino acids long. Germline V gives CDR1 MNHNS, CDR2 SASEGT. Trimming stripped 2 bases from V and 5 bases from J, with 6 bases between. CDR3 sequence reads: CASSERITEAFF. The CDR3 coding sequence is TGTGCCAGCAGTGAACGGATAACTGAAGCTTTCTTT.

The chain recombines TRBV10-3 with TRBJ2-3; no reliable D call. V lost 3 bases and J 6 bases, leaving 4 bases between the germline ends. The germline gives CDR1 ENHRY, CDR2 SYGVKD. This CDR3 comprises 11 residues. In DNA form, the CDR3 reads TGTGCCATCAGTGACAGGGATACGCAGTATTTT. It is translated as CAISDRDTQYF.

A remark on this clonotype: A much larger clone is a single base away; this may be a read error. The chain combines TRBV20-1 with TRBJ1-1; the match to TRBD1 covers 8 bases. This CDR3 is 12 amino acids long. Germline CDR1 and CDR2: DFQATT and SNEGSKA (reference sequence). The DNA for the CDR3 is TGCAGCGGGGGCGGACAGGGCACTGAAGCTTTCTTT. This translates into CSGGGQGTEAFF.